This TCR beta chain comes out of a study of T-cell memory formation after mild COVID-19. Study-wide results and caveats: Largely, contracting CD4+ clones fell within CM and EM, and contracting CD8+ clones within EMRA.

The V end was cut by 4 bases, the J end by 4 bases, with 16 bases between. This CDR3 spans 15 amino acids. Via MiXCR, TCRdb re-called the 5' RACE reads, giving one row per CDR3 protein. Of just under 50,000 distinct CDR3 sequences listed, 12% are singletons. This clonotype was picked up a small number of times. Antigen unknown. The receptor comes from a man between 18 and 29 years old who had mild COVID-19 (a few samples of this study predate the infection). Cell type and time point are not known. The rearrangement joins TRBV12-3 or TRBV12-4 to TRBJ1-1, with a tentative D call TRBD1 (5 bases). Sequencing was done on a sample of PBMCs or a T cell subset sorted from them (not recorded which). The chain's CDR3 is CASSWLGGVPTEAFF. CDR3 coding DNA: TGTGCCAGCAGTTGGTTGGGGGGGGTCCCCACTGAAGCTTTCTTT.